This passage covers 25 T cell receptor beta chains from one sample sequenced in a study of OX40 agonist ivuxolimab in advanced cancers. The repertoire was sequenced with immunoSEQ multiplex PCR; TCRdb's copy has only in-frame clones and lacks some. The sample carries 10,000 to 15,000 clones, more than 80% recorded once. The source was CD4+ or CD8+ T cells sorted from blood, collected in a trial of the OX40 agonist ivuxolimab. These receptor sequences come from an adult with an advanced solid tumor such as melanoma, head and neck, liver or kidney cancer.

V usage is TRBV4-3 and J usage is TRBJ2-5; 13 bases agree with TRBD2. The germline V gene encodes CDR1 LGHNA and CDR2 YSLEER. The CDR3 spans 18 residues. J was trimmed by 5 bases and V by 4 bases; bases with no gene match: 13. In DNA, the CDR3 is TGCGCCAGCAGCCGCCGACTAGCGGGGGGATCCCTTGTCGAGACCCAGTACTTC. Its protein product is CASSRRLAGGSLVETQYF.

This clone has only one observation. V is TRBV11-2 and J is TRBJ2-7; D call uncertain. V lost 1 base, J lost 6 bases, and 10 bases lay in between. Germline V gene sequence: CDR1 SGHAT, CDR2 FQNNGV. The CDR3 has 13 residues. The CDR3 spells CASSLGSRREQYF. The DNA for the CDR3 is TGTGCCAGCAGCTTAGGGTCCCGCCGCGAGCAGTACTTC.

The rearrangement links TRBV4-3 to TRBJ2-1; 10 bases map to TRBD2. The germline CDR1 and CDR2 sequences are LGHNA and YSLEER. The CDR3 runs 16 residues. The J segment lost 6 bases and the V segment lost 0 bases, leaving 5 bases of the junction unmatched. The CDR3 nucleotides are TGCGCCAGCAGCCAAGATCTCAGCGGGGGGGCCAATGAGCAGTTCTTC. It translates to CASSQDLSGGANEQFF.

This chain joins TRBV5-6 and TRBJ1-2; D call uncertain. The germline CDR1 and CDR2 sequences are SGHDT and YYEEEE. The CDR3 has 11 amino acids. V was pared by 0 bases and J by 4 bases, with 1 base between. Written as DNA, the CDR3 is TGTGCCAGCAGCTTGGGCTATGGCTACACCTTC. This translates into CASSLGYGYTF.

V usage is TRBV6-6 and J usage is TRBJ2-7, with D perhaps matching TRBD2 (5 bases). Trimming left V 11 bases short and J 6 bases short, with 11 bases between. CDR1 is MNHNY and CDR2 is SVGAGI in the germline V gene (reference sequence). The CDR3 runs to 10 residues. DNA for the CDR3: TGTGCCTGGAGGAGCGGCGAGCAGTACTTC. This codes for CAWRSGEQYF.

The J gene is TRBJ2-7, the V gene TRBV19; 8 bases are a match to TRBD1. Germline V gene lookup returns CDR1 LNHDA and CDR2 SQIVND (reference sequence). The CDR3 loop spans 14 amino acids. V shed 5 bases, J shed 3 bases, and the junction held 6 bases outside the gene matches. The CDR3 nucleotides are TGTGCCAGTAGTCCCGGGACAGGTGACTACGAGCAGTACTTC. Its translation: CASSPGTGDYEQYF.

This chain uses TRBV5-6 with TRBJ1-1; the match to TRBD1 covers 7 bases. The CDR3 has 18 residues. Germline trimming cut 4 bases from V and 1 base from J; bases unmatched to any gene: 16. In germline, CDR1 is SGHDT, CDR2 YYEEEE. Written as DNA, the CDR3 is TGTGCCAGCAGCCCTCCGACAGGGCAGACATTAGGGAACACTGAAGCTTTCTTT. Amino acid sequence: CASSPPTGQTLGNTEAFF. The complete variable domain, with remaining parts taken from reference TRBV5-6 and TRBJ1-1, reads DAGVTQSPTHLIKTRGQQVTLRCSPKSGHDTVSWYQQALGQGPQFIFQYYEEEERQRGNFPDRFSGHQFPNYSSELNVNALLLGDSALYLCASSPPTGQTLGNTEAFFGQGTRLTVV.

J is TRBJ2-3 and V is TRBV30; 10 bases map to TRBD1. Trimming at V came to 8 bases and at J to 0 bases, leaving 5 bases not matched to a gene. The CDR3 sequence is 14 residues long. Per germline, CDR1 GTSNPN and CDR2 SVGIG (reference sequence). The CDR3 DNA reads TGTGCCAGTGGACAGGGGGGGAGCACAGATACGCAGTATTTT. This translates into CASGQGGSTDTQYF.

The CDR3 spells CASSVIFPRGGFSTIYYF. In DNA form, the CDR3 reads TGTGCCAGCAGCGTCATATTCCCCCGCGGGGGGTTCTCGACGATATACTACTTC. This sequence joins TRBV9 and TRBJ2-7; 8 bases are shared with TRBD2. Germline CDR1 is SGDLS and CDR2 is YYNGEE. CDR3 size: 18 residues. V lost 2 bases to trimming and J lost 13 bases; unmatched junction nucleotides: 26. Supplemented by reference TRBV9 and TRBJ2-7, the full variable domain reads DSGVTQTPKHLITATGQRVTLRCSPRSGDLSVYWYQQSLDQGLQFLIQYYNGEERAKGNILERFSAQQFPDLHSELNLSSLELGDSALYFCASSVIFPRGGFSTIYYFGPGTRLTVT.

The chain recombines TRBV7-2 with TRBJ2-7; D remains unclear. Germline assignment: CDR1 SGHTA and CDR2 FQGNSA. The CDR3 has 12 residues. The V and J ends lost 6 bases and 2 bases respectively, with 8 bases between them. This CDR3 reads CASSFATYEQYF. In DNA form, the CDR3 reads TGTGCCAGCAGTTTTGCCACCTACGAGCAGTACTTC.

The J gene is TRBJ2-2, the V gene TRBV14; D gene ambiguous. CDR1 SGHDN and CDR2 FVKESK come from the germline V gene. Between the trimmed V and J ends, which lost 1 base and 4 bases, there was a span of 10 bases. This CDR3 is built from 15 residues. The CDR3, as DNA: TGTGCCAGCAGCCAAGTTGGAGTAGGCACCGGGGAGCTGTTTTTT. The encoded protein is CASSQVGVGTGELFF.

The rearrangement uses TRBV11-3 and TRBJ1-5; D is unresolved. V was pared by 5 bases and J by 6 bases, with 11 bases between. This CDR3 has 13 amino acids. From germline, CDR1 is SGHNT and CDR2 YENEEA. This CDR3 is CASSQVGGQPQHF. CDR3 sequence (DNA): TGTGCCAGCAGCCAGGTGGGCGGTCAGCCCCAGCATTTT.

A few counts support this clone. The chain employs TRBV14 and TRBJ2-3, with D unclear. Germline CDR1 reads SGHDN; CDR2 reads FVKESK. Trimming left V 2 bases short and J 1 base short, with 7 bases between. The CDR3 spans 14 residues. The CDR3 loop is CASSQLAGTDTQYF. CDR3 bases: TGTGCCAGCAGCCAATTGGCGGGCACAGATACGCAGTATTTT.

V and J are TRBV11-1 and TRBJ2-2, with 10 bases aligning to TRBD2. V dropped 5 bases and J dropped 0; count of bases not matched to a gene: 6. The CDR3 contains 17 residues. Germline loops: CDR1 SGHAT, CDR2 FQDESV (reference sequence). The CDR3 here is CASSGTSGASNTGELFF. CDR3 nucleotides: TGTGCCAGCAGCGGAACTAGCGGGGCCTCGAACACCGGGGAGCTGTTTTTT.

The J gene is TRBJ2-2, the V gene TRBV7-3, with D perhaps TRBD1 (5 bases). The CDR3 covers 14 residues. V was clipped by 8 bases and J by 0 bases, with 10 bases between them. The V gene's germline CDR1 is SGHTA and CDR2 FQGTGA. Here the CDR3 reads CASCRDPNTGELFF. Here the CDR3 DNA reads TGTGCCAGCTGCAGGGATCCGAACACCGGGGAGCTGTTTTTT. Drawing the rest from reference TRBV7-3 and TRBJ2-2, the complete variable domain is GAGVSQTPSNKVTEKGKYVELRCDPISGHTALYWYRQSLGQGPEFLIYFQGTGAADDSGLPNDRFFAVRPEGSVSTLKIQRTERGDSAVYLCASCRDPNTGELFFGEGSRLTVL.

To note about this clone: Relative to the germline gene, one junction end is altered; a read error may explain this. This chain uses TRBV7-9 with TRBJ2-1; 7 bases fit TRBD2. Germline V gene lookup returns CDR1 SEHNR and CDR2 FQNEAQ (reference sequence). The CDR3 has 13 amino acids. This CDR3 is CASSLGAPPRGVF. The CDR3 DNA is TGTGCCAGCAGCTTAGGTGCCCCACCCCGGGGGGTCTTC. The full variable domain, its missing parts supplied by reference TRBV7-9 and TRBJ2-1, is DTGVSQNPRHKITKRGQNVTFRCDPISEHNRLYWYRQTLGQGPEFLTYFQNEAQLEKSRLLSDRFSAERPKGSFSTLEIQRTEQGDSAMYLCASSLGAPPRGVFGPGTRLTVL.

The V and J genes are TRBV7-2 and TRBJ2-3; TRBD2 might be the D (5 bases). V lost 5 bases to trimming and J lost 5 bases, with 14 bases between them. This CDR3 contains 14 residues. Looked up from germline, CDR1 is SGHTA and CDR2 is FQGNSA. In nucleotides, the CDR3 is TGTGCCAGCAGCACCTCGGCCCGGGGAGATACGCAGTATTTT. Translation gives CASSTSARGDTQYF. Full variable domain (missing parts from reference TRBV7-2 and TRBJ2-3): GAGVSQSPSNKVTEKGKDVELRCDPISGHTALYWYRQSLGQGLEFLIYFQGNSAPDKSGLPSDRFSAERTGGSVSTLTIQRTQQEDSAVYLCASSTSARGDTQYFGPGTRLTVL.

This clone came up once. The genes are TRBV4-3 and TRBJ1-1, with TRBD1 identical over 8 bases. J was trimmed by 1 base and V by 3 bases; bases with no gene match: 4. The CDR3 consists of 15 residues. Germline V CDR1 and CDR2: LGHNA, YSLEER. The CDR3 DNA reads as TGCGCCAGCAGCCATTCGCAGGGGGCGAACACTGAAGCTTTCTTT. Residues: CASSHSQGANTEAFF.

This sequence joins TRBV7-9 and TRBJ1-2; 10 bases are shared with TRBD1. V shed 5 bases, J shed 5 bases, and the junction held 11 bases outside the gene matches. Germline values: CDR1 SEHNR, CDR2 FQNEAQ (reference sequence). This CDR3 has 16 residues. The CDR3 region is CASSRMGGQGTYGYTF. CDR3 sequence (DNA): TGTGCCAGCAGCCGCATGGGGGGACAGGGGACATATGGCTACACCTTC.

The chain has TRBV4-1 and TRBJ1-2; D remains ambiguous. Deletions cut 0 bases from V and 4 bases from J, with 9 bases between. Germline CDR1 and CDR2: MGHRA and YSYEKL. The CDR3 spans 14 residues. CDR3 region: CASSQDGSSYGYTF. The DNA of the CDR3 is TGCGCCAGCAGCCAAGACGGCAGCTCCTATGGCTACACCTTC.

V gene TRBV27 combines with J gene TRBJ1-3; D unclear. The CDR3 contains 15 residues. Trimming took off 2 bases at V and 4 bases at J, with 12 bases between the two ends. Germline-derived CDR1 and CDR2 are MNHEY and SMNVEV (reference sequence). The CDR3 bases are TGTGCCAGCAGTTTAAGAGAGGGTCCCGGAAACACCATATATTTT. Translation: CASSLREGPGNTIYF.

The chain is built from TRBV10-1 and TRBJ2-2; 12 bases line up with TRBD1. CDR1 and CDR2 from the germline V gene are WNHNN and SYGVQD (reference sequence). The CDR3 totals 16 residues. The junction had 11 bases not matched to a gene; V was cut back by 9 bases and J by 6 bases. CDR3 in amino acids: CASRLRDRGLSGELFF. CDR3 in DNA: TGCGCCAGTCGCCTTCGGGACAGGGGGCTATCCGGGGAGCTGTTTTTT.

This chain connects TRBV5-6 to TRBJ1-5; no definite D call. CDR3 length equals 15 residues. Germline CDR1 is SGHDT and CDR2 is YYEEEE. V was trimmed by 0 bases and J by 3 bases, leaving 10 bases between them. The CDR3 sequence: CASSLDGVYNQPQHF. The DNA of the CDR3 is TGTGCCAGCAGCTTGGATGGGGTCTACAATCAGCCCCAGCATTTT.

Only one count was recorded for this clone. This chain links TRBV30 with TRBJ2-2, with 10 bases identical to TRBD1. The CDR3 is 15 amino acids. Unmatched junction bases numbered 8, after V lost 4 bases and J lost 6 bases. The germline V gene has CDR1 GTSNPN and CDR2 SVGIG (reference sequence). CDR3 in DNA: TGTGCCTGGATGCGGGACAGGGGACGGGCCGGGGAGCTGTTTTTT. This gives the protein CAWMRDRGRAGELFF.

V gene TRBV2 combines with J gene TRBJ1-2, with no clear D. Looked up from germline, CDR1 is SNHLY and CDR2 is FYNNEI. Trimming left V 2 bases short and J 4 bases short, with 14 bases between. The CDR3 has 15 amino acids. The CDR3 bases are TGTGCCAGCAGTGAATCGTCAGCTCTATTCTATGGCTACACCTTC. It codes for CASSESSALFYGYTF.